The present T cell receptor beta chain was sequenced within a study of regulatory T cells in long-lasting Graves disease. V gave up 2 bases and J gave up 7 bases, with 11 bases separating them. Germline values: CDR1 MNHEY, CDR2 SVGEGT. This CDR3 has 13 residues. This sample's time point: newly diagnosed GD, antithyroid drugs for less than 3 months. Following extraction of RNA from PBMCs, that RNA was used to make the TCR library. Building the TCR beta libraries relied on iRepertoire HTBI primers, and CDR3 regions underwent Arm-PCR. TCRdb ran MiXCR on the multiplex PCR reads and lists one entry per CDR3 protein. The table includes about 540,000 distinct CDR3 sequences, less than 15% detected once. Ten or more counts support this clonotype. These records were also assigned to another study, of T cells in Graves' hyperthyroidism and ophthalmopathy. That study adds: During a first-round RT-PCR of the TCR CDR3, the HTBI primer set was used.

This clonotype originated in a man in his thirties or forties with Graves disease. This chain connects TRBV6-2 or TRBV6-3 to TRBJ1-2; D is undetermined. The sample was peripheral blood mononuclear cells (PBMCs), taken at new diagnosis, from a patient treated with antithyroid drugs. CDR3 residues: CASSYNRGLGYTF. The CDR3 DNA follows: TGTGCCAGCAGTTACAACCGTGGGCTTGGCTACACCTTC.